Below, 5 T cell receptor beta chains from the same sample are listed, as sequenced in a study of regulatory T cells in long-lasting Graves disease. Combining iRepertoire HTBI primers with Arm-PCR of CDR3 regions, the authors built TCR beta libraries. TCRdb re-called the multiplex PCR reads through MiXCR, storing one row per CDR3 protein. The sample has a few hundred thousand distinct CDR3 sequences; roughly a fifth are singletons. Described time point: persistent/refractory GD, antithyroid drugs over 5 years with positive TRAb. Following extraction of RNA from PBMCs, that RNA was used to make the TCR library. The material sequenced was peripheral blood mononuclear cells (PBMCs), taken when the disease was refractory, from a patient treated with antithyroid drugs. All receptors derive from a female donor with Graves disease.

In this sample, this clonotype turned up many times. The chain carries TRBV30 and TRBJ2-2; D is unclear. V was trimmed by 2 bases and J by 5 bases, leaving 9 bases between them. Germline CDR1 GTSNPN, CDR2 SVGIG (reference sequence). The CDR3 sequence is 13 residues long. The CDR3 spells CAWSLGSTGELFF. The CDR3 DNA sequence: TGTGCCTGGAGTTTGGGGTCAACCGGGGAGCTGTTTTTT.

This clonotype was counted only a few times. The rearrangement uses TRBV12-3 or TRBV12-4 and TRBJ2-2; TRBD1 is a possible D gene (5 bases). This CDR3 is 16 amino acids long. V was clipped by 1 base and J by 2 bases, with 11 bases between them. The CDR3: CASSLVAGQNTGELFF. Written as DNA, the CDR3 is TGTGCCAGCAGTTTAGTTGCAGGACAAAACACCGGGGAGCTGTTTTTT.

This clonotype was seen more than once but under ten times. This sequence joins TRBV6-1 and TRBJ1-4; no firm D call. Trimming shortened V by 7 bases and J by 0 bases, and 9 bases separated the two germline ends. CDR3 length: 14 residues. From germline, CDR1 is MNHNS and CDR2 SASEGT. The DNA of the CDR3 is TGTGCCAGCATGCCAGTTGCAACTAATGAAAAACTGTTTTTT. The encoded protein is CASMPVATNEKLFF.

This clonotype appeared once. Given the absence of the conserved phenylalanine or tryptophan at the CDR3 end, a read error is likely. The V call is TRBV12-3 or TRBV12-4, the J call TRBJ1-1; D is ambiguous. The CDR3 has 11 residues. Between the trimmed V and J ends, which lost 1 base and 8 bases, there was a span of 5 bases. The CDR3 is CASSLVGEAFS. CDR3 DNA sequence: TGTGCCAGCAGTTTAGTAGGCGAAGCTTTCTCT.

This clonotype was recorded many times. The V call is TRBV2, the J call TRBJ2-6; D perhaps matches TRBD1 (5 bases). The CDR3 extends over 19 amino acids. Trimming stripped 4 bases from V and 0 bases from J, with 19 bases between. The germline CDR1 and CDR2 sequences are SNHLY and FYNNEI. The CDR3 sequence: CASSGDRQMVDSGANVLTF. As DNA, the CDR3 is TGTGCCAGCAGTGGAGATCGACAGATGGTTGACTCTGGGGCCAACGTCCTGACTTTC.